The 32 T cell receptor beta chains below all came from one sample that was sequenced in a study of identical twins. TCRdb re-analysed the 5' RACE reads in MiXCR, keeping a single row per CDR3 protein. The sample contains 1.5 million or so distinct CDR3 sequences, less than 35% of which appear only once. The sequenced sample was cord blood. These receptors all stem from a newborn girl in good health.

Turning to this clonotype: The junction shows a germline mismatch at one end, possibly a read error. This chain uses TRBV10-3 with TRBJ2-3; tentative D call: TRBD1 (5 bases). This CDR3 is built from 15 residues. Germline CDR1 ENHRY, CDR2 SYGVKD. The DNA for the CDR3 is TGTGCCTTCAGCCCCTTATTGGGGCTCACAGATACGCAGTATTTT. This translates into CAFSPLLGLTDTQYF.

The chain has TRBV30 and TRBJ2-1, with 7 bases identical to TRBD2. Trimming took 0 bases from V and 7 from J; bases not matched to a gene: 6. Germline assignment: CDR1 GTSNPN and CDR2 SVGIG (reference sequence). This CDR3 is 14 amino acids long. CDR3 sequence (DNA): TGTGCCTGGAGTGTACGGCGGGGGTGGAATGAGCAGTTCTTC. The encoded protein is CAWSVRRGWNEQFF.

This clonotype was recorded a few times. V and J are TRBV24-1 and TRBJ1-2, with 8 bases aligning to TRBD1. After removal of 1 base from V and 0 bases from J, the junction contained 3 bases not matched to a gene. The V gene's germline CDR1 is KGHDR and CDR2 SFDVKD. The CDR3 totals 16 residues. CDR3 amino acids: CATSDFRQGTNYGYTF. The DNA for the CDR3 is TGTGCCACCAGTGATTTCCGACAGGGGACTAACTATGGCTACACCTTC.

This clonotype was seen only a few times. The chain recombines TRBV28 with TRBJ1-2; D unclear. This CDR3 is 13 amino acids long. V was cut by 4 bases and J by 4 bases, with 10 bases left in between. CDR1 is MDHEN, CDR2 SYDVKM, per germline. The CDR3 here is CASSSDKGYGYTF. In DNA form, the CDR3 reads TGTGCCAGCAGTTCAGACAAGGGCTATGGCTACACCTTC.

The table lists this clonotype with a few counts. This chain joins TRBV5-4 and TRBJ2-4; no clear D gene. Trimming stripped 7 bases from V and 13 bases from J, with 24 bases between. Per the germline V gene, CDR1 is SGHNT and CDR2 is YYREEE (reference sequence). The CDR3 sequence is 14 residues long. CDR3 nucleotides: TGTGCCAGCTCCGTTGAGCGAACCTACAATGAGCAGTACTTC. Encoded protein: CASSVERTYNEQYF.

This clonotype was counted between two and nine times. V and J are TRBV7-9 and TRBJ1-2; 7 nucleotides align to TRBD1. CDR1 is SEHNR, CDR2 FQNEAQ, per germline (reference sequence). The CDR3 runs 13 residues. Trimming cost V 2 bases and J 9 bases; bases outside gene matches: 6. CDR3 protein: CASSLMNRGRYTF. The CDR3 bases are TGTGCCAGCAGCTTAATGAACAGGGGTCGCTACACCTTC.

This clonotype was found once. The chain couples TRBV20-1 to TRBJ2-3; TRBD1 is a possible D gene (6 bases). The CDR3 extends over 11 amino acids. With 4 bases removed from V and 8 bases from J, the gap between germline ends came to 10 bases. From germline, CDR1 is DFQATT and CDR2 SNEGSKA (reference sequence). The CDR3 coding sequence is TGCAGTGCTACCGGGACAACTACGCAGTATTTT. This encodes CSATGTTTQYF.

V gene TRBV3-1 combines with J gene TRBJ1-1, with D hard to call. Germline V CDR1 and CDR2: LGHDT, YNNKEL (reference sequence). The CDR3 is 13 amino acids. V shed 4 bases and J shed 6 bases, with 12 bases lying between them. The CDR3 here is CASSPGYRAEAFF. CDR3 bases: TGTGCCAGCAGCCCCGGCTATCGGGCTGAAGCTTTCTTT.

The chain employs TRBV10-3 and TRBJ2-4, with 11 positions matching TRBD2. Germline loops: CDR1 ENHRY, CDR2 SYGVKD. This CDR3 has 19 amino acids. Germline trimming cut 0 bases from V and 13 bases from J; bases unmatched to any gene: 20. In DNA, the CDR3 is TGTGCCATCAGTGAGTCGCTACGGCTAGCGGGAGGAGTGGGGGTCGTGCAGTACTTC. Its protein is CAISESLRLAGGVGVVQYF.

This clonotype was seen more than once but under ten times. V usage is TRBV20-1 and J usage is TRBJ1-2; 7 bases map to TRBD1. J gave up 0 bases and V 0 bases, and 7 bases lay outside the gene matches. In germline, CDR1 is DFQATT, CDR2 SNEGSKA (reference sequence). CDR3 size: 16 residues. CDR3 sequence: CSARDPLQGSNYGYTF. CDR3 nucleotide sequence: TGCAGTGCTAGAGATCCTCTACAGGGGTCTAACTATGGCTACACCTTC.

The chain recombines TRBV6-2 or TRBV6-3 with TRBJ1-1; D gene unclear. This CDR3 region has 12 residues. The V end was cut by 2 bases, the J end by 5 bases, with 6 bases between. Germline CDR1 reads MNHEY; CDR2 reads SVGEGT. The CDR3 DNA is TGTGCCAGCAGTTACCCGGTGACTGAAGCTTTCTTT. The encoded protein is CASSYPVTEAFF.

This clonotype was found a few times. This rearrangement joins TRBV5-6 to TRBJ1-2; TRBD1 matches 9 bases. Germline CDR1 and CDR2: SGHDT and YYEEEE. Trimming cost V 4 bases and J 4 bases; bases outside gene matches: 8. This CDR3 spans 15 amino acids. CDR3 in amino acids: CASSRKTTGGYGYTF. DNA for the CDR3: TGTGCCAGCAGCCGAAAAACGACAGGGGGCTATGGCTACACCTTC.

This clonotype was seen more than once but under ten times. CDR3 protein: CASSLRTSGRALETQYF. The CDR3 DNA reads TGTGCCAGCAGCTTACGGACTAGCGGGAGGGCCTTAGAGACCCAGTACTTC. The V gene is TRBV7-2, the J gene TRBJ2-5, with 15 bases fitting TRBD2. CDR1 SGHTA and CDR2 FQGNSA come from the germline V gene. The CDR3 length is 17 residues. The ends lost 2 bases at V and 4 bases at J; junction bases unmatched: 5. Full variable domain (remainder filled in from reference TRBV7-2 and TRBJ2-5): GAGVSQSPSNKVTEKGKDVELRCDPISGHTALYWYRQSLGQGLEFLIYFQGNSAPDKSGLPSDRFSAERTGGSVSTLTIQRTQQEDSAVYLCASSLRTSGRALETQYFGPGTRLLVL.

The V and J genes are TRBV7-2 and TRBJ1-5, with D unresolved. Germline assignment: CDR1 SGHTA and CDR2 FQGNSA. Trimming took off 5 bases at V and 1 base at J, with 6 bases between the two ends. The CDR3 contains 13 residues. Written as DNA, the CDR3 is TGTGCCAGCAGCATCATGAGCAATCAGCCCCAGCATTTT. This codes for CASSIMSNQPQHF.

The chain is built from TRBV7-8 and TRBJ2-3, with 9 bases that match TRBD2. The CDR3 sequence is 16 residues long. Unmatched junction bases numbered 5, after V lost 2 bases and J lost 2 bases. The germline V gene encodes CDR1 SGHVS and CDR2 FQNEAQ. This chain's CDR3 is CASSLSGLAYTDTQYF. The DNA for the CDR3 is TGTGCCAGCAGCTTATCGGGACTAGCCTACACAGATACGCAGTATTTT.

The rearrangement uses TRBV5-1 and TRBJ2-5; D gene uncertain. The length of the CDR3 is 12 residues. V was cut by 4 bases and J by 10 bases, with 14 bases left in between. The germline gives CDR1 SGHRS, CDR2 YFSETQ. The DNA for the CDR3 is TGCGCCAGCAGCCGATCCACCTACGACCAGTACTTC. This translates into CASSRSTYDQYF.

This clonotype was found a few times. The chain has TRBV7-9 and TRBJ2-1; TRBD1 matches at 7 bases. The CDR3 runs 17 residues. The germline V gene has CDR1 SEHNR and CDR2 FQNEAQ (reference sequence). V was pared by 4 bases and J by 0 bases, with 9 bases of the junction left unmatched. CDR3 sequence: CASSSLPGQSSYNEQFF. The CDR3 nucleotides read TGTGCCAGCAGCTCCTTACCGGGACAGAGCTCCTACAATGAGCAGTTCTTC.

This clonotype was found a few times. This sequence joins TRBV7-8 and TRBJ1-2; 8 positions agree with TRBD1. V dropped 5 bases and J dropped 6; count of bases not matched to a gene: 8. The germline gives CDR1 SGHVS, CDR2 FQNEAQ. The CDR3 totals 14 residues. Here the CDR3 reads CASSLNRGRNGYTF. The CDR3 coding sequence is TGTGCCAGCAGCCTTAACAGGGGGAGGAATGGCTACACCTTC.

In its sample, this clonotype was seen many times. The CDR3 here is CAISESGGDGYTF. CDR3 in DNA: TGTGCCATCAGTGAGTCGGGAGGGGATGGCTACACCTTC. The chain employs TRBV10-3 and TRBJ1-2; possible D gene TRBD1, 5 bases. V was trimmed by 0 bases and J by 6 bases, leaving 8 bases between them. Germline CDR1 ENHRY, CDR2 SYGVKD. The CDR3 sequence is 13 residues long.

This sequence joins TRBV6-5 and TRBJ2-2; no reliable D call. Germline CDR1 is MNHEY and CDR2 is SVGAGI. The V and J ends lost 6 bases and 6 bases respectively, with 11 bases between them. The CDR3 is made up of 13 amino acids. The CDR3 DNA is TGTGCCAGCAGAACCCCGGGTGCCGGGGAGCTGTTTTTT. This codes for CASRTPGAGELFF.

This clonotype was recorded a few times. V usage is TRBV21-1 and J usage is TRBJ2-4; the table calls TRBD1, which could not be checked here. The J call may be wrong; the DNA end is better matched by TRBJ2-7. TRBV21-1 is classified as a pseudogene. The CDR3 is 18 residues long. CDR3 sequence reads: CASSSQNRRDRVGYEQYF. CDR3 coding DNA: TGTGCCAGCAGCTCCCAGAACAGAAGGGACAGGGTGGGCTACGAGCAGTACTTC.

This clonotype was seen a single time. The rearrangement uses TRBV27 and TRBJ2-7; D is possibly TRBD1 (6 bases). Germline-derived CDR1 and CDR2 are MNHEY and SMNVEV (reference sequence). This CDR3 is 14 amino acids long. V dropped 4 bases and J dropped 3 bases, with 13 bases sitting between them. Here the CDR3 DNA reads TGTGCCAGCAGTTCCCTATTAGGGGGCTACGAGCAGTACTTC. It is translated as CASSSLLGGYEQYF.

This clonotype was found a few times. The V and J genes are TRBV10-3 and TRBJ1-1, with D uncertain. From germline, CDR1 is ENHRY and CDR2 SYGVKD. V shed 2 bases and J shed 7 bases, with 11 bases lying between them. The CDR3 covers 13 residues. In nucleotides, the CDR3 is TGTGCCATCAGTGAGGTAGGAGTGAGTGAAGCTTTCTTT. Translating gives CAISEVGVSEAFF.

This clonotype has a handful of counts. The genes are TRBV20-1 and TRBJ2-1, with TRBD2 matching over 11 bases. V was pared by 2 bases and J by 5 bases, with 5 bases of the junction left unmatched. This CDR3 region has 15 residues. The germline V gene encodes CDR1 DFQATT and CDR2 SNEGSKA (reference sequence). The CDR3 sequence: CSARPGTSGNNEQFF. The CDR3 DNA follows: TGCAGTGCTAGACCCGGGACTAGCGGAAACAATGAGCAGTTCTTC.

The chain combines TRBV5-1 with TRBJ2-1; 9 nucleotides match TRBD2. CDR1 and CDR2 from the germline V gene are SGHRS and YFSETQ. This CDR3 spans 15 amino acids. J gave up 5 bases and V 3 bases, and 6 bases lay outside the gene matches. The CDR3 DNA reads as TGCGCCAGCAGCTCCAAGGCGGGAGGGGACAATGAGCAGTTCTTC. It yields the protein CASSSKAGGDNEQFF.

This clonotype appeared a few times. The gene calls are TRBV28 and TRBJ2-1, with D tentatively TRBD2 (5 bases). The last part of the DNA fits TRBJ2-7 better; the J call may be wrong. This CDR3 region has 14 residues. Germline V CDR1 and CDR2: MDHEN, SYDVKM. CDR3 DNA: TGTGCCAGCAGTCCCGGACTTCTATACAATGAGCAGTACTTC. Protein product: CASSPGLLYNEQYF.

This clonotype was observed a few times. The chain couples TRBV2 to TRBJ2-7; D gene uncertain. CDR1 and CDR2 from the germline V gene are SNHLY and FYNNEI. There are 12 residues in the CDR3. The V end was cut by 2 bases, the J end by 3 bases, with 5 bases between. DNA for the CDR3: TGTGCCAGCAGTGAACCCCACTACGAGCAGTACTTC. Translated: CASSEPHYEQYF.

The gene calls are TRBV28 and TRBJ2-3, with D maybe TRBD2 (7 bases). V lost 2 bases, J lost 2 bases, and 11 bases lay in between. This CDR3 has 15 amino acids. Germline V gene sequence: CDR1 MDHEN, CDR2 SYDVKM. CDR3 in DNA: TGTGCCAGCAGTTTAAAGGGGGGGCACACAGATACGCAGTATTTT. Translated, it gives CASSLKGGHTDTQYF.

This rearrangement joins TRBV12-3 or TRBV12-4 to TRBJ1-5, with no clear D. CDR3 length equals 14 residues. V was trimmed by 2 bases and J by 5 bases, leaving 10 bases between them. The CDR3 nucleotides read TGTGCCAGCAGTTTAAGGTGGTCAGATCAGCCCCAGCATTTT. Protein product: CASSLRWSDQPQHF.

The chain joins TRBV6-4 to TRBJ2-3; D is possibly TRBD1 or TRBD2 (6 bases each). With 5 bases removed from V and 3 bases from J, the gap between germline ends came to 9 bases. Germline loops: CDR1 MRHNA, CDR2 SNTAGT. This CDR3 comprises 13 residues. CDR3 loop: CASSRGETDTQYF. CDR3 nucleotides: TGTGCCAGCAGTAGGGGGGAAACAGATACGCAGTATTTT.

As concerns this clonotype: This may be a read error, as it is one base from a much larger clone. This chain's CDR3 is CASSQVGAVSYSEQFF. CDR3 coding DNA: TGCGCCAGCAGCCAAGTCGGGGCCGTCTCCTACAGTGAGCAGTTCTTC. The chain employs TRBV4-1 and TRBJ2-1, with D perhaps given as TRBD1 or TRBD2 (5 bases each). This CDR3 is built from 16 residues. Germline V gene lookup returns CDR1 MGHRA and CDR2 YSYEKL.

This clonotype has a handful of counts. The chain is built from TRBV20-1 and TRBJ2-5; maybe TRBD1 (5 bases). V lost 2 bases, J lost 5 bases, and 12 bases lay in between. The CDR3 totals 13 residues. Germline CDR1 reads DFQATT; CDR2 reads SNEGSKA (reference sequence). The CDR3 region has the DNA TGCAGTGCTAGACGCCAGGGTAGGGAGACCCAGTACTTC. It specifies CSARRQGRETQYF.